Each of the 9 T cell receptor beta chains below was sequenced from the same sample in a study of blood T cell repertoires in COVID-19. Sequenced by immunoSEQ multiplex PCR; TCRdb stores in-frame clones only, minus some. The sample lists about 250,000 clones; over 70% were seen once. The sample was peripheral blood. These receptors all come from a woman of 80 years or more with acute or convalescent COVID-19.

This chain links TRBV5-1 with TRBJ2-3; 9 bases align to TRBD2. Unmatched junction bases numbered 7, after V lost 3 bases and J lost 2 bases. Germline V CDR1 and CDR2: SGHRS, YFSETQ. The CDR3 is 16 residues long. The CDR3 DNA reads TGCGCCAGCAGCTACTCGGCGGGGGGGCACACAGATACGCAGTATTTT. This translates into CASSYSAGGHTDTQYF.

On this clone: Other DNA variants within this sample encode the same CDR3. The chain uses TRBV18 and TRBJ2-2, with 11 nucleotides matching TRBD1. Germline V gene sequence: CDR1 KGHSH, CDR2 LQKENI. After removal of 6 bases from V and 1 base from J, the junction contained 4 bases not matched to a gene. This CDR3 has 16 amino acids. This chain's CDR3 is CASSPGTGGNTGELFF. The CDR3 nucleotides read TGTGCCAGCTCGCCTGGGACAGGGGGGAACACCGGGGAGCTGTTTTTT.

The chain uses TRBV6-4 and TRBJ2-1, with D possibly matching TRBD2 (6 bases). CDR3 length: 16 residues. CDR1 is MRHNA and CDR2 is SNTAGT in the germline V gene. V lost 2 bases to trimming and J lost 6 bases, with 17 bases between them. The CDR3 bases are TGTGCCAGCAGTGACCCAGGGACTCCCAGAGGCAATGAGCAGTTCTTC. Its translation: CASSDPGTPRGNEQFF.

The rearrangement joins TRBV5-8 to TRBJ2-3, with 7 positions matching TRBD2. Germline-derived CDR1 and CDR2 are SGHTS and YDEGEE. The V segment lost 4 bases and the J segment 6 bases; nucleotides outside the gene matches: 11. The CDR3 runs 15 residues. CDR3: CASSLQGAGSDTQYF. DNA of the CDR3: TGTGCCAGCAGCCTTCAGGGAGCGGGGAGTGATACGCAGTATTTT. Combining the CDR3 with reference TRBV5-8 and TRBJ2-3 gives the whole variable domain EAGVTQSPTHLIKTRGQQATLRCSPISGHTSVYWYQQALGLGLQFLLWYDEGEERNRGNFPPRFSGRQFPNYSSELNVNALELEDSALYLCASSLQGAGSDTQYFGPGTRLTVL.

The V and J genes are TRBV7-2 and TRBJ2-1, with D unresolved. The CDR3 spans 15 residues. With 4 bases removed from V and 0 bases from J, the gap between germline ends came to 10 bases. Germline loops: CDR1 SGHTA, CDR2 FQGNSA. This CDR3 reads CASSSFFSSYNEQFF. Here the CDR3 DNA reads TGTGCCAGCAGCTCCTTTTTCAGCTCCTACAATGAGCAGTTCTTC.

The V call is TRBV10-2, the J call TRBJ1-1; a possible D gene is TRBD1 (6 bases). The CDR3 has 14 amino acids. Germline loops: CDR1 WSHSY, CDR2 SAAADI. V gave up 3 bases and J gave up 3 bases, with 11 bases separating them. The chain's CDR3 is CASSETGRDTEAFF. CDR3 DNA: TGCGCCAGCAGTGAAACAGGGAGGGACACTGAAGCTTTCTTT.

V is TRBV7-9 and J is TRBJ2-7, with 12 bases identical to TRBD2. This CDR3 comprises 19 residues. After removal of 5 bases from V and 7 bases from J, the junction contained 21 bases not matched to a gene. The germline gives CDR1 SEHNR, CDR2 FQNEAQ (reference sequence). The CDR3 bases are TGTGCCAGCAGCCAACCCCCCTCTAGCGGGAGGGGCCTAGCTTGGGAGCAGTACTTC. Translated: CASSQPPSSGRGLAWEQYF.

The chain is built from TRBV20-1 and TRBJ1-5; D is ambiguous. V dropped 3 bases and J dropped 3 bases, with 6 bases sitting between them. Germline assignment: CDR1 DFQATT and CDR2 SNEGSKA (reference sequence). The length of the CDR3 is 12 residues. The CDR3 sequence is CSASSLNQPQHF. The CDR3 nucleotides read TGCAGTGCTAGTTCCCTCAATCAGCCCCAGCATTTT.

The gene calls are TRBV9 and TRBJ2-2, with D possibly being TRBD2 (5 bases). V gave up 4 bases and J gave up 0 bases, with 13 bases separating them. The germline V gene has CDR1 SGDLS and CDR2 YYNGEE. The CDR3 consists of 16 residues. The CDR3 protein is CASSPRGEANTGELFF. As DNA, the CDR3 is TGTGCCAGCAGCCCCCGGGGAGAGGCGAACACCGGGGAGCTGTTTTTT.